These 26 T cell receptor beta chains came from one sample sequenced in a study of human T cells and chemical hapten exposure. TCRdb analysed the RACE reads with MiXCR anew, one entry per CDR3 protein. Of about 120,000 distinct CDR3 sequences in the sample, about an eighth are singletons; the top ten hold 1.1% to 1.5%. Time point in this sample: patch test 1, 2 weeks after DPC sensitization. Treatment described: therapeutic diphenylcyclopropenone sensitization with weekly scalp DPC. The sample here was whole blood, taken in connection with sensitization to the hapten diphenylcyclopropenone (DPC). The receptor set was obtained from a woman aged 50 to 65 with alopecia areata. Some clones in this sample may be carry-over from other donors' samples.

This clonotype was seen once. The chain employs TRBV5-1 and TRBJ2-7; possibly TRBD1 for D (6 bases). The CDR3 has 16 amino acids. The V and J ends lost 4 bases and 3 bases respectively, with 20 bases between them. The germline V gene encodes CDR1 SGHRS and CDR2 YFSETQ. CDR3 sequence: CASSLRGSPENYEQYF. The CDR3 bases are TGCGCCAGCAGCCTCAGGGGATCCCCTGAGAACTACGAGCAGTACTTC.

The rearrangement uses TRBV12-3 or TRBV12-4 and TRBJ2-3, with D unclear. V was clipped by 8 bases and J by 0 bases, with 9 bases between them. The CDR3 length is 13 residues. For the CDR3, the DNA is TGTGCCAGCGGCAGGCGGAGCACAGATACGCAGTATTTT. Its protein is CASGRRSTDTQYF.

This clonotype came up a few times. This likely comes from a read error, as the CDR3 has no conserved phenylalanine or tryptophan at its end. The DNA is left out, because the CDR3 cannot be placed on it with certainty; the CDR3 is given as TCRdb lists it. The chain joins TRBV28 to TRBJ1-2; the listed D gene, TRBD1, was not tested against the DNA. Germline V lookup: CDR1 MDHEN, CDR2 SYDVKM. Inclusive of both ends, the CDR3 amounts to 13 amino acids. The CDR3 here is CASSTNHGTPRWV.

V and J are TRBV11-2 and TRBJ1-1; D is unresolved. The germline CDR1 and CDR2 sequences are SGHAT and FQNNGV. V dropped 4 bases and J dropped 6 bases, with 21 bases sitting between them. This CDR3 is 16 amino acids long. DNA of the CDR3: TGTGCCAGCAGCTCCCCCCGGGTTCAAGTCTTTCCTGAAGCTTTCTTT. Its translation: CASSSPRVQVFPEAFF.

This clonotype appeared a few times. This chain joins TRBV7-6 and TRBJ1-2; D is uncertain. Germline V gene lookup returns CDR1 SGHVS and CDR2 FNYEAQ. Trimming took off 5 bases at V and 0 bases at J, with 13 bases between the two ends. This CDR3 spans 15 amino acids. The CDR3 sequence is CASSPVASSNYGYTF. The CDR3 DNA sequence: TGTGCCAGCAGCCCAGTCGCGTCCTCTAACTATGGCTACACCTTC.

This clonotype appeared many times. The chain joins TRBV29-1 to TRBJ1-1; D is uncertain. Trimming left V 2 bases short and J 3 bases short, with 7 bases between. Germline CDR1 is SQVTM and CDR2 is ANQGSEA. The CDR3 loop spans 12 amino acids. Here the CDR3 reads CSVEREDTEAFF. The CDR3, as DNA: TGCAGCGTTGAAAGGGAGGACACTGAAGCTTTCTTT.

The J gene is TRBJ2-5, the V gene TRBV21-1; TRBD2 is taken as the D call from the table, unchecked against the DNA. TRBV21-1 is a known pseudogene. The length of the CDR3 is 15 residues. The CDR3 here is CASSKGRTHQETQYF. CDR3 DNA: TGTGCCAGCAGCAAAGGAAGGACTCATCAAGAGACCCAGTACTTC.

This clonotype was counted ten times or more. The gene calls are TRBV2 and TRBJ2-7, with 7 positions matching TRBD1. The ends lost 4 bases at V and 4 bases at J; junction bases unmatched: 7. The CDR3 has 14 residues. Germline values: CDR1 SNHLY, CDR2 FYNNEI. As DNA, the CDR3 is TGTGCCAGCAGTGCCGGGACAGAAATATACGAGCAGTACTTC. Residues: CASSAGTEIYEQYF. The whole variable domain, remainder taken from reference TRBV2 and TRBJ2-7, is EPEVTQTPSHQVTQMGQEVILRCVPISNHLYFYWYRQILGQKVEFLVSFYNNEISEKSEIFDDQFSVERPDGSNFTLKIRSTKLEDSAMYFCASSAGTEIYEQYFGPGTRLTVT.

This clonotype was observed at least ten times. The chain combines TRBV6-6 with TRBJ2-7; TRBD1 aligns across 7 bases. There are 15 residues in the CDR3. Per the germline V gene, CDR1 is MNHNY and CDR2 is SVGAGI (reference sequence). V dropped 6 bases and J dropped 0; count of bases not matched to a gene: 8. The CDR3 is CASSIGQVGSYEQYF. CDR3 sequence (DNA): TGTGCCAGCAGCATCGGACAGGTGGGCTCCTACGAGCAGTACTTC.

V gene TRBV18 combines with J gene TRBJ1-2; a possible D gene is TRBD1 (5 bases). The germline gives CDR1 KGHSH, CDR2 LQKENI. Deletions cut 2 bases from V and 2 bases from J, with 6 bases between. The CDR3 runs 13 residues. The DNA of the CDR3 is TGTGCCAGCTCACCAAGGGACAACTATGGCTACACCTTC. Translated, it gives CASSPRDNYGYTF.

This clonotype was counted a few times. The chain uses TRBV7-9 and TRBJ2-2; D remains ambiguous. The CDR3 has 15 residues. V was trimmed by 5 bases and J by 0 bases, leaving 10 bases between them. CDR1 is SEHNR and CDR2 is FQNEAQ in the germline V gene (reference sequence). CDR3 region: CASSTSYANTGELFF. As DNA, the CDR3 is TGTGCCAGCAGCACGAGCTACGCGAACACCGGGGAGCTGTTTTTT.

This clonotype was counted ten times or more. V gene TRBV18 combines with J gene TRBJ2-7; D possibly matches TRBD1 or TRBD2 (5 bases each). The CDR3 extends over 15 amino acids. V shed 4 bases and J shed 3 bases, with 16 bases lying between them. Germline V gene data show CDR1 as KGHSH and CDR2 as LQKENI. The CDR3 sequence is CASSQGTGANYEQYF. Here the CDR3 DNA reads TGTGCCAGCTCACAGGGAACCGGGGCCAACTACGAGCAGTACTTC.

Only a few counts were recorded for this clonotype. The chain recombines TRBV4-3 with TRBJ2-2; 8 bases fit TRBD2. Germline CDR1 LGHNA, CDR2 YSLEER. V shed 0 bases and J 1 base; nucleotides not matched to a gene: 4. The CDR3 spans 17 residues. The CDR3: CASSQEALAGNTGELFF. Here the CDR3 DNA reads TGCGCCAGCAGCCAAGAAGCGCTAGCGGGGAACACCGGGGAGCTGTTTTTT.

The CDR3 nucleotides read TGTGCCAGCAGTCGCCGAGAAAACCTGAACACTGAAGCTTTCTTT. Protein sequence: CASSRRENLNTEAFF. V usage is TRBV28 and J usage is TRBJ1-1; D is ambiguous. V was cut by 5 bases and J by 0 bases, with 13 bases left in between. CDR1 is MDHEN and CDR2 is SYDVKM in the germline V gene. The length of the CDR3 is 15 residues.

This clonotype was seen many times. The CDR3 loop reads CASSGQARPVPGYGYTF. For the CDR3, the DNA is TGTGCCAGCAGTGGACAGGCCAGGCCCGTTCCGGGCTATGGCTACACCTTC. The chain is built from TRBV12-3 or TRBV12-4 and TRBJ1-2, with TRBD1 identical over 7 bases. V trimming: 5 bases; J trimming: 4 bases; junction bases outside the gene matches: 16. This CDR3 has 17 residues.

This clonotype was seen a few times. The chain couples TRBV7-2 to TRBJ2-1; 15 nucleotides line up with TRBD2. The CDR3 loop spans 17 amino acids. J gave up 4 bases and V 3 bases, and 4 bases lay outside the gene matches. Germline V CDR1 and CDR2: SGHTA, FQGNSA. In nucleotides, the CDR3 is TGTGCCAGCAGCTTCCCGGGACTAGCGGGAGGTTACAATGAGCAGTTCTTC. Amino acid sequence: CASSFPGLAGGYNEQFF.

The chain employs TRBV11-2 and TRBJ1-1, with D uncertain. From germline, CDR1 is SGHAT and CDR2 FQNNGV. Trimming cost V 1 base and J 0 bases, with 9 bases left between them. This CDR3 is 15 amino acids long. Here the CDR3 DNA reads TGTGCCAGCAGCTTAGCTCTTGAGGTGAACACTGAAGCTTTCTTT. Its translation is CASSLALEVNTEAFF.

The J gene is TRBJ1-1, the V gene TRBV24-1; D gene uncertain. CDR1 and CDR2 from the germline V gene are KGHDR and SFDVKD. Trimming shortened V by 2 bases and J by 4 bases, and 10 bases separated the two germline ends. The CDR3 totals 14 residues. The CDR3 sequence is CATSDSPLGTEAFF. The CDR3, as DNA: TGTGCCACCAGTGATTCTCCCTTGGGCACTGAAGCTTTCTTT.

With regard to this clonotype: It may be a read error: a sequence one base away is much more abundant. The CDR3 here is CASSFGAARKAFF. The CDR3 DNA reads as TGTGCCAGCAGTTTTGGGGCAGCCCGTAAAGCTTTCTTT. V and J are TRBV6-2 or TRBV6-3 and TRBJ1-1, with D possibly being TRBD1 (5 bases). Trimming took 4 bases from V and 9 from J, leaving 15 bases between them. This CDR3 has 13 residues. Germline-derived CDR1 and CDR2 are MNHEY and SVGEGT.

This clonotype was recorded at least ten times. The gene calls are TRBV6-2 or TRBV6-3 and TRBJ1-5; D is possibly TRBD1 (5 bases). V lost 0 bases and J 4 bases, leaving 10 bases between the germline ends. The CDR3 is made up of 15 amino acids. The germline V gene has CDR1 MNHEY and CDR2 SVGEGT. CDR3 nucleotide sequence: TGTGCCAGCAGTTACTCGATCCAGGGTAATCAGCCCCAGCATTTT. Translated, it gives CASSYSIQGNQPQHF.

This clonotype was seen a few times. The CDR3 nucleotides read TGTGCCAGCAGTAAACTGACAGGGGGAATCACTGAAGCTTTCTTT. Protein product: CASSKLTGGITEAFF. The rearrangement links TRBV6-5 to TRBJ1-1; TRBD1 aligns across 9 bases. V dropped 5 bases and J dropped 4; count of bases not matched to a gene: 8. The CDR3 length is 15 residues. Germline V gives CDR1 MNHEY, CDR2 SVGAGI.

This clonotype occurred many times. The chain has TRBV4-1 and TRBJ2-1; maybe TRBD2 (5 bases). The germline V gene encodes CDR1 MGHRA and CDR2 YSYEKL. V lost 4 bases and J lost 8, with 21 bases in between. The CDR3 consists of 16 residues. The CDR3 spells CASSLGRGIGGDEQFF. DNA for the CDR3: TGCGCCAGCAGCCTAGGACGCGGTATTGGAGGCGATGAGCAGTTCTTC.

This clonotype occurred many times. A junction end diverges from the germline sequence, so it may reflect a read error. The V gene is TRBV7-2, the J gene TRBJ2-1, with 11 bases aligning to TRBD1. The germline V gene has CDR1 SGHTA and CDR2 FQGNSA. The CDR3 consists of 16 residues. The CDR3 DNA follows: TGTGCCAGCAGCCTGGGGACAGGGGGTTGGTACAATGAGCAGCTCTTC. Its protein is CASSLGTGGWYNEQLF.

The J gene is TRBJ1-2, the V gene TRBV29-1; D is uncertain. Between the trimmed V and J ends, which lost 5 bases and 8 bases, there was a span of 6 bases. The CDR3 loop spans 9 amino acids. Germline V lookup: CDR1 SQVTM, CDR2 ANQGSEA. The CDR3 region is CSVLDGYTF. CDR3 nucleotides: TGCAGCGTTCTGGACGGCTACACCTTC. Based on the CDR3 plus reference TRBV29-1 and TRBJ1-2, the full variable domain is SAVISQKPSRDICQRGTSLTIQCQVDSQVTMMFWYRQQPGQSLTLIATANQGSEATYESGFVIDKFPISRPNLTFSTLTVSNMSPEDSSIYLCSVLDGYTFGSGTRLTVV.

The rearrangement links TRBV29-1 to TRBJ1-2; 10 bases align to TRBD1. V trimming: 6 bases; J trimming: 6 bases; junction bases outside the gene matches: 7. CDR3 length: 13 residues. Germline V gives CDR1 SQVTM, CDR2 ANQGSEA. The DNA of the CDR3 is TGCAGCGTCGAGGGACAGGGGATCCATGGCTACACCTTC. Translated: CSVEGQGIHGYTF. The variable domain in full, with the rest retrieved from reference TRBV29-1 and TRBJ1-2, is SAVISQKPSRDICQRGTSLTIQCQVDSQVTMMFWYRQQPGQSLTLIATANQGSEATYESGFVIDKFPISRPNLTFSTLTVSNMSPEDSSIYLCSVEGQGIHGYTFGSGTRLTVV.

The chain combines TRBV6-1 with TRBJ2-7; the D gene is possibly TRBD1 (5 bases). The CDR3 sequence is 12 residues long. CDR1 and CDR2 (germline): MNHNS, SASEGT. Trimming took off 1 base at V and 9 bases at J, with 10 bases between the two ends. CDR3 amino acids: CASSEVKGWQYF. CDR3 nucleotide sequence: TGTGCCAGCAGTGAAGTAAAGGGGTGGCAGTACTTC.